These T cell receptor beta chains were read from a single sample in a study of shared clonotypes between healthy human individuals. TCRdb keeps only in-frame clones here, not all; method: immunoSEQ multiplex PCR. Of approximately 2.1 million clones detected, about 92% appear once; the ten largest clones hold 0.35% to 0.45%. Sequencing input: naive CD4+ T cells from PBMCs. The receptors shown here come from a man aged 18 to 30 in good health. Some clones in this sample may be carry-over from other donors' samples. Each CDR3 is given with its conserved first and last residue. D genes are given only for firm matches. Only some rows state a clone size, as once, few, many or a class for expanded clones.

clone_size	v_call	j_call	d_call	cdr3_aa	cdr3_nt
.	TRBV6-4	TRBJ1-1	.	CASSLDKTNRGDTEAFF	TGTGCCAGCAGCCTAGATAAGACAAATAGAGGGGACACTGAAGCTTTCTTT
.	TRBV28	TRBJ2-7	.	CATKPGTTYSYEQYF	TGTGCCACCAAACCTGGGACAACCTACTCCTACGAGCAGTACTTC
once	TRBV25-1	TRBJ2-3	.	CASSAPLGDASTDTQYF	TGTGCCAGCAGTGCGCCTCTAGGGGACGCTAGCACAGATACGCAGTATTTT
.	TRBV28	TRBJ2-2	.	CASNKGFPSANTGELFF	TGTGCCAGCAATAAGGGGTTCCCGAGCGCCAACACCGGGGAGCTGTTTTTT
once	TRBV25-1	TRBJ2-3	TRBD2	CASSEASGRADADTQYF	TGTGCCAGCAGTGAGGCTAGCGGGAGGGCCGATGCAGATACGCAGTATTTT
.	TRBV6-6	TRBJ2-5	TRBD2	CASSYGAGGRETQYF	TGTGCCAGCAGTTACGGGGCGGGCGGGAGAGAGACCCAGTACTTC
.	TRBV10-2	TRBJ2-7	.	CATEKGGLTYEQYF	TGCGCCACCGAAAAAGGGGGGCTCACCTACGAGCAGTACTTC
.	TRBV6-6	TRBJ1-1	.	CASTRAGIAEAFF	TGTGCCAGCACCCGGGCGGGAATCGCTGAAGCTTTCTTT
.	TRBV7-2	TRBJ2-1	TRBD2	CASSLTGTSGRGDFF	TGTGCCAGCAGCTTGACCGGGACTAGCGGGAGAGGGGACTTCTTC
.	TRBV7-2	TRBJ2-7	TRBD2	CASSSRPGTSASYEQYF	TGTGCCAGCAGCTCACGGCCCGGGACTAGCGCGTCCTACGAGCAGTACTTC
.	TRBV28	TRBJ2-5	TRBD2	CASRLRGASGRGPQETQYF	TGTGCCAGCAGGCTACGCGGGGCTAGCGGGAGGGGGCCCCAAGAGACCCAGTACTTC
.	TRBV6-5	TRBJ2-2	TRBD1	CASSYPGQTTGELFF	TGTGCCAGCAGTTACCCGGGACAGACCACCGGGGAGCTGTTTTTT
.	TRBV14	TRBJ2-7	.	CASSQAPGVHEQYF	TGTGCCAGCAGCCAAGCCCCAGGAGTACACGAGCAGTACTTC
once	TRBV2	TRBJ2-7	.	CASSEDRARYEQYF	TGTGCCAGCAGTGAAGACAGAGCCCGCTACGAGCAGTACTTC
once	TRBV5-1	TRBJ1-1	.	CASSLAPLGGNTEAFF	TGCGCCAGCAGCTTGGCTCCCCTGGGGGGGAACACTGAAGCTTTCTTT
.	TRBV19	TRBJ1-5	TRBD1	CASSRGQGPHQPQHF	TGTGCCAGTTCCAGGGGGCAGGGGCCTCATCAGCCCCAGCATTTT
.	TRBV5-4	TRBJ2-5	.	CASRSGIWETQYF	TGTGCCAGCAGGTCCGGCATCTGGGAGACCCAGTACTTC
.	TRBV19	TRBJ2-1	.	CASSSPSGSYNEQFF	TGTGCCAGTAGTTCCCCAAGCGGCTCCTACAATGAGCAGTTCTTC
.	TRBV10-3	TRBJ2-1	.	CAIKAGDYNEQFF	TGTGCCATCAAGGCAGGGGACTACAATGAGCAGTTCTTC
.	TRBV28	TRBJ1-5	.	CASSLTPLRVRHYNQPQHF	TGTGCCAGCAGTTTAACCCCCCTGAGGGTTCGTCACTACAATCAGCCCCAGCATTTT
.	TRBV6-5	TRBJ1-1	.	CASSYSRTMNTEAFF	TGTGCCAGCAGTTACTCGAGGACTATGAACACTGAAGCTTTCTTT
.	TRBV28	TRBJ1-2	.	CASSPIIDGRGYTF	TGTGCCAGCAGCCCTATTATTGACGGACGTGGCTACACCTTC
.	TRBV25-1	TRBJ1-3	.	CASSDSGGNTIYF	TGTGCCAGCAGTGACTCCGGGGGAAACACCATATATTTT
.	TRBV7-3	TRBJ2-3	.	CASSLTGQSTDTQYF	TGTGCCAGCAGCTTAACCGGACAGTCCACAGATACGCAGTATTTT
.	TRBV30	TRBJ2-5	TRBD1	CAWERTGKTQYF	TGTGCCTGGGAGAGGACAGGGAAGACCCAGTACTTC
.	TRBV12-5	TRBJ1-4	.	CASTPGKESKKLFF	TGTGCTAGTACTCCGGGAAAGGAGTCCAAAAAACTGTTTTTT
few	TRBV5-1	TRBJ1-1	.	CASSLGHSMNTEAFF	TGCGCCAGCAGCTTAGGACACTCAATGAACACTGAAGCTTTCTTT
.	TRBV9	TRBJ2-2	.	CASSVGGRNTGELFF	TGTGCCAGCAGCGTAGGGGGGCGCAACACCGGGGAGCTGTTTTTT
few	TRBV9	TRBJ1-5	.	CASSVFDGYQPQHF	TGTGCCAGCAGCGTATTTGACGGTTATCAGCCCCAGCATTTT
.	TRBV30	TRBJ2-7	.	CAWSAPRRGSYEQYF	TGTGCCTGGAGTGCCCCACGAAGGGGCTCCTACGAGCAGTACTTC
.	TRBV9	TRBJ2-3	.	CASSVGRSTDTQYF	TGTGCCAGCAGCGTAGGGCGGAGTACAGATACGCAGTATTTT
.	TRBV28	TRBJ2-7	.	CASNLGHPRYEQYF	TGTGCCAGCAACCTGGGACACCCCCGCTACGAGCAGTACTTC
.	TRBV6-6	TRBJ2-3	.	CASCPGDTQYF	TGTGCCAGCTGTCCAGGAGATACGCAGTATTTT
.	TRBV18	TRBJ1-1	.	CASSTARQQYTEAFF	TGTGCCAGCTCAACAGCCCGGCAGCAATACACTGAAGCTTTCTTT
.	TRBV1	TRBJ2-1	.	CTSSQALAGDALNLSYNEQFF	TGCACCAGCAGCCAAGCTCTAGCGGGAGACGCCCTCAATCTCTCCTACAATGAGCAGTTCTTC
.	TRBV27	TRBJ1-5	.	CASSPIRDLYNQPQHF	TGTGCCAGCAGTCCTATCCGGGACTTATACAATCAGCCCCAGCATTTT
.	TRBV5-4	TRBJ2-1	TRBD2	CASSLGTSGTDEQFF	TGTGCCAGCAGCTTGGGGACTAGCGGGACCGATGAGCAGTTCTTC
.	TRBV19	TRBJ2-5	TRBD1	CASSTLEGTAQETQYF	TGTGCCAGTAGTACCCTTGAAGGGACAGCTCAAGAGACCCAGTACTTC
.	TRBV6-1	TRBJ2-1	.	CASSPGKRLLGQFF	TGTGCCAGCAGTCCGGGAAAACGACTATTAGGGCAGTTCTTC